This T cell receptor beta chain was found in a study of identical twins. V lost 0 bases to trimming and J lost 7 bases; unmatched junction nucleotides: 8. CDR3 length: 15 residues. Germline V lookup: CDR1 DFQATT, CDR2 SNEGSKA (reference sequence). TCRdb reprocessed the 5' RACE reads with MiXCR, giving one entry per CDR3 protein. The sample contains about 920,000 distinct CDR3 sequences, approximately 13% of which appear only once. Another study also made use of these data, one on yellow fever vaccine responses in identical twins.

This chain connects TRBV20-1 to TRBJ2-1; TRBD2 matches at 8 bases. Material: PBMCs. The sequence came from a woman aged 18-29 years in good health. CDR3 residues: CSARDGSSGNNEQFF. The CDR3 coding sequence is TGCAGTGCTAGAGATGGTAGTAGCGGGAATAATGAGCAGTTCTTC.